Included here is one T cell receptor (beta chain) sequence, with context. No antigen is known for it. No per-base quality is available; no much larger clone lies one base away. The method was RT-PCR. The instrument given in TCRdb is Illumina HiSeq 2500. TCRdb trimmed public reads at Q25 via fastp, called clones via MiXCR and kept in-frame beta chains. Under each unique CDR3 protein, matching rows form one entry showing the most common genes and DNA. The sample profile shows 610,000 or so distinct CDR3 sequences; approximately 15% of them were found once. The leading ten clones occupy around 10% of the sample. This entry belongs to a study of response to subunit inactivated influenza vaccine (dated by TCRdb to the late 2010s). With regard to the full study: Deep quantitative profiling of the T cell receptor repertoire was used in the study to follow responses to a trivalent subunit inactivated influenza vaccine. Overall study results and their limits: It was suggested by the authors that each seasonal influenza vaccination may recruit only a limited number of new T cells.

Including the terminal cysteine and phenylalanine, the CDR3 comprises 15 residues. The only DNA kept is the CDR3, 45 bases in frame from the first base. For this chain, trimming is 4 bases at the V end and 7 bases at the J end, and the number of junction bases without a gene match is 12. In the germline V gene, CDR1 corresponds to SGHRS and CDR2 to YFSETQ. Recombination joined TRBV5-1 with TRBJ2-5; TRBD1 agrees with 8 junctional bases. Sample: PBMCs from blood, taken 11 to 12 days after vaccination. This TCR was sampled from a man between 45 and 60 years old who received an inactivated influenza vaccine. Donor details come from another sample of the same person, matched by shared clones. In nucleotide form, the sequence is TGCGCCAGCAGCCCCCGTCTAGGGGACAGGAGGACCCAGTACTTC. Its translation is CASSPRLGDRRTQYF.